This T cell receptor (beta chain) is drawn from a study of blood T cell repertoires in COVID-19. Study overall: Some COVID-19 samples were acute and others convalescent; all came from the United States, Italy and Spain. In each case, the material was cDNA or gDNA derived from T cells, B-cell-depleted T cells, or PBMCs.

The data were produced by immunoSEQ multiplex PCR, yet TCRdb's version contains in-frame clones alone and is incomplete. Here the sample spans over 200,000 clones, roughly 87% being singletons. V was shortened by 0 bases and J by 0 bases, with 8 bases between the two germline ends. The CDR3 is made up of 15 amino acids. The germline V gene has CDR1 SGHDN and CDR2 FVKESK. The clonotype comes from a woman younger than 30 who had recovered from COVID-19. Sequencing was done on a sample of peripheral blood. The J gene is TRBJ1-1, the V gene TRBV14, with D unclear. The CDR3 sequence is CASSQDVLMNTEAFF. As DNA, the CDR3 is TGTGCCAGCAGCCAAGATGTCTTAATGAACACTGAAGCTTTCTTT.